Below are 15 T cell receptor beta chains sequenced from a single sample in a study of PD-1 blockade in classical Hodgkin lymphoma. Every patient had relapsed following autologous stem cell transplantation, and cohorts differed in brentuximab vedotin exposure. The protocol was immunoSEQ multiplex PCR, while the TCRdb copy is restricted to in-frame clones and leaves out a portion. The repertoire holds fewer than 80,000 clones, with around 75% as singletons. The sample consisted of peripheral blood mononuclear cells (PBMCs), taken before the second cycle of nivolumab. The source is a human donor with classical Hodgkin lymphoma.

This clone appeared a few times. The chain recombines TRBV11-2 with TRBJ1-2; weak D call: TRBD1 (5 bases). This CDR3 has 15 residues. V gave up 5 bases and J gave up 0 bases, with 13 bases separating them. Germline CDR1 SGHAT, CDR2 FQNNGV. The chain's CDR3 is CASSPRAGPNYGYTF. The CDR3 bases are TGTGCCAGCAGCCCCAGGGCGGGGCCTAACTATGGCTACACCTTC.

This clone has a handful of counts. This chain uses TRBV6-6 with TRBJ2-7; perhaps D is TRBD1 or TRBD2 (5 bases each). V shed 6 bases and J shed 7 bases, with 16 bases lying between them. The germline V gene has CDR1 MNHNY and CDR2 SVGAGI (reference sequence). CDR3 length: 13 residues. The CDR3 sequence: CASRTQGDLEQYF. Here the CDR3 DNA reads TGTGCCAGCAGGACCCAGGGAGACTTAGAGCAGTACTTC.

The genes are TRBV11-3 and TRBJ2-5; D may be TRBD1 or TRBD2 (5 bases each). The DNA end lines up better with TRBJ2-7; the J call may be wrong. CDR3 length: 13 amino acids. Germline loops: CDR1 SGHNT, CDR2 YENEEA. The CDR3 DNA follows: TGTGCCAGCAGCTCCGGGACGGACTACGAGCAGTACTTC. This gives the protein CASSSGTDYEQYF.

This chain links TRBV2 with TRBJ1-4; D perhaps matches TRBD1 (6 bases). V lost 4 bases to trimming and J lost 0 bases, with 12 bases between them. Germline loops: CDR1 SNHLY, CDR2 FYNNEI. The CDR3 length is 16 residues. The DNA of the CDR3 is TGTGCCAGCAGTGGGACAGTCTTAGCAACTAATGAAAAACTGTTTTTT. Amino acids: CASSGTVLATNEKLFF.

The chain employs TRBV4-1 and TRBJ2-7; unclear D gene. Germline CDR1 MGHRA, CDR2 YSYEKL. The CDR3 covers 15 residues. The ends were cut back, 0 bases at V and 7 bases at J, with 16 bases in the middle. The CDR3, as DNA: TGCGCCAGCAGCCAAGAAGGAACAGTTCAAGGGGAGCAGTACTTC. This translates into CASSQEGTVQGEQYF.

This clone was found many times. This sequence joins TRBV6-5 and TRBJ2-1; 10 bases line up with TRBD2. The V gene's germline CDR1 is MNHEY and CDR2 SVGAGI. V shed 0 bases and J 5 bases; nucleotides not matched to a gene: 4. The CDR3 runs 16 residues. The CDR3: CASSYSSGRSDNEQFF. The CDR3 bases are TGTGCCAGCAGTTACTCTAGCGGGAGGTCTGACAATGAGCAGTTCTTC.

This clone was recorded once. This clone may be a read error of a much larger clone one base away. The chain employs TRBV10-1 and TRBJ1-1; 7 bases map to TRBD1. CDR3 length: 15 residues. The germline V gene encodes CDR1 WNHNN and CDR2 SYGVQD (reference sequence). CDR3 amino acids: CASSEGDSEGTEALF. Written as DNA, the CDR3 is TGCGCCAGCAGTGAGGGGGACAGCGAGGGTACTGAAGCTCTCTTT.

V gene TRBV27 combines with J gene TRBJ1-1; D is undetermined. The germline V and J ends were trimmed by 7 bases and 2 bases, with 11 bases remaining between them. The CDR3 loop spans 13 amino acids. Germline CDR1 reads MNHEY; CDR2 reads SMNVEV (reference sequence). The CDR3 bases are TGTGCCAGCACCCCGGCGGGAAACACTGAAGCTTTCTTT. Encoded protein: CASTPAGNTEAFF.

The chain has TRBV6-6 and TRBJ2-5; D unclear. Trimming left V 7 bases short and J 0 bases short, with 6 bases between. The germline V gene encodes CDR1 MNHNY and CDR2 SVGAGI (reference sequence). This CDR3 is 12 amino acids long. The CDR3 sequence: CASTGYQETQYF. CDR3 in DNA: TGTGCCAGCACTGGGTACCAAGAGACCCAGTACTTC.

This chain connects TRBV28 to TRBJ2-7, with TRBD2 identical over 15 bases. V lost 7 bases to trimming and J lost 3 bases; unmatched junction nucleotides: 4. CDR3 length equals 15 residues. Per germline, CDR1 MDHEN and CDR2 SYDVKM. CDR3 loop: CASKWTSGGVYEQYF. The CDR3 DNA follows: TGTGCCAGCAAATGGACTAGCGGGGGGGTCTACGAGCAGTACTTC.

This sequence joins TRBV30 and TRBJ2-7; D remains ambiguous. Germline V gives CDR1 GTSNPN, CDR2 SVGIG (reference sequence). This CDR3 has 11 amino acids. Trimming took off 3 bases at V and 3 bases at J, with 6 bases between the two ends. The CDR3 bases are TGTGCCTGGAGCTCATACTACGAGCAGTACTTC. Translation: CAWSSYYEQYF.

V is TRBV5-1 and J is TRBJ2-7; D perhaps matches TRBD1 (7 bases). The CDR3 loop spans 14 amino acids. The V and J ends lost 7 bases and 0 bases respectively, with 14 bases between them. The germline V gene encodes CDR1 SGHRS and CDR2 YFSETQ. Here the CDR3 DNA reads TGCGCCAGCGGAGGGGGCATAAGCTCCTACGAGCAGTACTTC. This codes for CASGGGISSYEQYF. Variable domain in full (rest from reference TRBV5-1 and TRBJ2-7): KAGVTQTPRYLIKTRGQQVTLSCSPISGHRSVSWYQQTPGQGLQFLFEYFSETQRNKGNFPGRFSGRQFSNSRSEMNVSTLELGDSALYLCASGGGISSYEQYFGPGTRLTVT.

This chain uses TRBV29-1 with TRBJ2-7, with D perhaps TRBD1 (5 bases). Germline V gene sequence: CDR1 SQVTM, CDR2 ANQGSEA. The ends were cut back, 4 bases at V and 4 bases at J, with 20 bases in the middle. CDR3 size: 15 residues. CDR3 in amino acids: CSVVHEATALYEQYF. The CDR3 DNA sequence: TGCAGCGTTGTTCACGAAGCGACAGCACTTTACGAGCAGTACTTC.

V is TRBV5-6 and J is TRBJ2-7; 9 bases fit TRBD1. From germline, CDR1 is SGHDT and CDR2 YYEEEE. The CDR3 length is 13 residues. V was pared by 7 bases and J by 2 bases, with 4 bases of the junction left unmatched. As DNA, the CDR3 is TGTGCCAGCTCCTGGACAGGGGCCTACGAGCAGTACTTC. Its translation: CASSWTGAYEQYF.

This rearrangement joins TRBV16 to TRBJ1-6; the D is unclear. Between the trimmed V and J ends, which lost 4 bases and 8 bases, there was a span of 12 bases. The germline V gene encodes CDR1 KGHSY and CDR2 FQNENV. The CDR3 loop spans 14 amino acids. The CDR3: CASSLRSADSPLHF. CDR3 coding DNA: TGTGCCAGCAGCCTCAGGTCGGCGGATTCACCCCTCCACTTT.